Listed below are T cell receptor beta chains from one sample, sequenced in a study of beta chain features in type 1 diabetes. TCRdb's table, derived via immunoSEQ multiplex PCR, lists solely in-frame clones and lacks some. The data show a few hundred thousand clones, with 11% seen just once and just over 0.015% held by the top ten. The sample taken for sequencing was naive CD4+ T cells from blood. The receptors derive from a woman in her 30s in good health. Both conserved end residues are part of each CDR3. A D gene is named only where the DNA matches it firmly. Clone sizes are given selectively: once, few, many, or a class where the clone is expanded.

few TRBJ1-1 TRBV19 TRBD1 TGTGCCAGTAGTCCAGGGGACAGGGGTTGGACTGAAGCTTTCTTT CASSPGDRGWTEAFF
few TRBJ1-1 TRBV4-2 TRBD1 TGTGCCAGCAGCCTTACTAACAGGGGAAGGACTGAAGCTTTCTTT CASSLTNRGRTEAFF
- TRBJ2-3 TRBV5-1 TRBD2 TGCGCCAGCAGCAACGGACTAGCGGGAGGAGTAGATACGCAGTATTTT CASSNGLAGGVDTQYF
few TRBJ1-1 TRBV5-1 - TGCGCCAGCAGCTTTAAGGGGGACACTGAAGCTTTCTTT CASSFKGDTEAFF
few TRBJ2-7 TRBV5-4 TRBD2 TGTGCCAGCGGAGGGCGGGAGGCCTACGAGCAGTACTTC CASGGREAYEQYF
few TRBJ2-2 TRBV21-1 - TGTGCCAGCAGCTATGGGAGCGGGAGAACCGGGGAGCTGTTTTTT CASSYGSGRTGELFF
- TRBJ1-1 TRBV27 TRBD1 TGTGCCAGCAGTTTATCCATTCAGACAGGGACGACCACTGAAGCTTTCTTT CASSLSIQTGTTTEAFF
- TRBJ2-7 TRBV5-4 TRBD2 TGTGCCAGCAGCTTGGCCTGGGCTAGCGGGCCCACCTACGAGCAGTACTTC CASSLAWASGPTYEQYF
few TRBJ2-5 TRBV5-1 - TGCGCCAGCAGGGCGACAGCTAATTTCCAAGAGACCCAGTACTTC CASRATANFQETQYF
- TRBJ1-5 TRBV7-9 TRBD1 TGTGCCAGCTCGGGACAGGGCATACAGCCCCAGCATTTT CASSGQGIQPQHF
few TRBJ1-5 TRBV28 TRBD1 TGTGCCAGCAGTCTCCCCGGACAGGGTAATCAGCCCCAGCATTTT CASSLPGQGNQPQHF
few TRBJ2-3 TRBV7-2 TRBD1 TGTGCCAGCAGCTTAGTACAGGGGGCAGATACGCAGTATTTT CASSLVQGADTQYF
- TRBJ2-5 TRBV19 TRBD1 TGTGCCAGTAGTTCCCGGACAGGGGAGACCCAGTACTTC CASSSRTGETQYF
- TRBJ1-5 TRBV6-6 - TGTGCCTCACAGCCTAGCAATCAGCCCCAGCATTTT CASQPSNQPQHF
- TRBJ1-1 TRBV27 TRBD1 TGTGCCAGCAGTTTATTCGGGACAGGGGAAGCTTTCTTT CASSLFGTGEAFF
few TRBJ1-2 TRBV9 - TGTGCCAGCAGCGTAGCTCACACCGTCAACTATGGCTACACCTTC CASSVAHTVNYGYTF
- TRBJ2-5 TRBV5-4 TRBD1 TGTGCCAGCAGCATACAGGGGGCACAAGAGACCCAGTACTTC CASSIQGAQETQYF
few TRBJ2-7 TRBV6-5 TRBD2 TGTGCCAGCAGGGATGGGAGCGGGGCAATCTACGAGCAGTACTTC CASRDGSGAIYEQYF
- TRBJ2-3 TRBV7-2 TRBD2 TGTGCCAGCAGCTTAAATCCCCCCCCTGCGGGAGGCACAGATACGCAGTATTTT CASSLNPPPAGGTDTQYF
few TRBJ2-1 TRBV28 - TGTGCCAGCACTCAAGGGGGTTTGGGGCAGTTCTTC CASTQGGLGQFF
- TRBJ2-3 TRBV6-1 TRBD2 TGTGCCAGCAGTGAAAAAACTAGCGGAGATACGCAGTATTTT CASSEKTSGDTQYF
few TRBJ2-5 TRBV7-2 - TGTGCCAGCAGCTTCCAGACTAGCCAAGAGACCCAGTACTTC CASSFQTSQETQYF
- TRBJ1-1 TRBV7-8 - TGTGCCAGCAGCTTAGACCGACACCGATTCACTGAAGCTTTCTTT CASSLDRHRFTEAFF
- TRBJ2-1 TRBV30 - TGTGCCTGGAGGCGGAACGCCTACAATGAGCAGTTCTTC CAWRRNAYNEQFF
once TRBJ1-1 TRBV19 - TGTGCCAGTAGTATAGAACGGGGTTCGGCCACTGAAGCTTTCTTT CASSIERGSATEAFF
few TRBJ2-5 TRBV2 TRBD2 TGTGCCAGCGTCGACGGACTAGCGGTCGAGACCCAGTACTTC CASVDGLAVETQYF
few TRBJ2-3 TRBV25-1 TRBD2 TGTGCCAGCACGACTAGCGGGGGCCCAGATACGCAGTATTTT CASTTSGGPDTQYF
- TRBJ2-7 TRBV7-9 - TGTGCCAGCAGCTTAGGGGCTAGCGAGCCCTACGAGCAGTACTTC CASSLGASEPYEQYF
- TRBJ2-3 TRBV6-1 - TGTGCCAGCAAACCCGCGGGGGATACGCAGTATTTT CASKPAGDTQYF
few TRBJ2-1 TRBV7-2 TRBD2 TGTGCCAGCAGCTACGGACTAGGGGTCTCTAGAGAGCAGTTCTTC CASSYGLGVSREQFF
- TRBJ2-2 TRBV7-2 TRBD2 TGTGCCAGCAGCTTATTTCCTAGCGGGAGTAGTGACACCGGGGAGCTGTTTTTT CASSLFPSGSSDTGELFF
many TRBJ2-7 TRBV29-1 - TGCAGCGTGAGCGTCCTCGGCGAGCAGTACTTC CSVSVLGEQYF
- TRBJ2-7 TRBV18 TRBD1 TGTGCCAGCGGGACTCCGGACAGGGGAGCCTACGAGCAGTACTTC CASGTPDRGAYEQYF
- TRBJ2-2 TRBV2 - TGTGCCAGCACGGGACTCCCCCTGAACACCGGGGAGCTGTTTTTT CASTGLPLNTGELFF
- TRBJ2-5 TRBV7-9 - TGTGCCAGCAGCTACGCCACAGGGCTGGAGACCCAGTACTTC CASSYATGLETQYF